The clone carrying this T cell receptor beta chain has just one count. The sample comes from a study of blood T cell repertoires in COVID-19. Whole-study context: From the United States, Italy and Spain came samples of acute and convalescent COVID-19. Nucleic acid was either cDNA or gDNA, and it came from T cells, B-cell-depleted T cells, or PBMCs.

Germline CDR1 SGHAT, CDR2 FQNNGV. The V gene end was trimmed by 3 bases and the J gene end by 5 bases; junction bases not matched to a gene: 3. This CDR3 spans 13 amino acids. Enrollment of patients from Seattle took place during active infection, with longitudinal follow-up. Using immunoSEQ multiplex PCR, the repertoire was profiled, and TCRdb retains in-frame clones only, with some absent. The table shows roughly 68,000 clones, with about 90% occurring only once. The J gene is TRBJ1-1, the V gene TRBV11-2; 7 nucleotides align to TRBD1. The sequenced sample was peripheral blood. The TCR was taken from a woman aged 60-75 years with COVID-19, enrolled during active disease. CDR3: CASSFNRGTEAFF. CDR3 DNA sequence: TGTGCCAGCAGCTTCAACAGGGGAACTGAAGCTTTCTTT. Full variable domain (outside the CDR3, taken from reference TRBV11-2 and TRBJ1-1): EAGVAQSPRYKIIEKRQSVAFWCNPISGHATLYWYQQILGQGPKLLIQFQNNGVVDDSQLPKDRFSAERLKGVDSTLKIQPAKLEDSAVYLCASSFNRGTEAFFGQGTRLTVV.